This TCR beta chain was sequenced during a study of graft-versus-host responses after intestinal transplantation. Study in general: Anti-thymocyte globulin was used for induction in all recipients, who then took tacrolimus and steroids for roughly three years. General study points: GvH clones were found in recipient marrow; some appeared first in ileum or blood. Early post-transplant declines in HvG were associated with peak levels of circulating GvH clones. In patients with graft-donor T cell macrochimerism, allograft graft-versus-host to host-versus-graft clonal ratios were high.

This clone was counted once. Its antigen is unknown. V gave up 3 bases and J gave up 1 base; unmatched junction bases: 2. The CDR3 contains 14 residues. Germline lookup yields CDR1 MGHRA and CDR2 YSYEKL. TCRdb keeps only in-frame clones here, not all; method: immunoSEQ multiplex PCR. The data contain some 38,000 clones, about 93% of them seen just once; the ten biggest clones take up 21%. Material: unstimulated CD8+ T cells sorted from spleen or lymph node cells, obtained before transplant. This TCR came from a human donor who was the organ donor for an intestinal transplant. J is TRBJ1-2 and V is TRBV4-1, with 7 bases aligning to TRBD1. CDR3 DNA: TGCGCCAGCAGCCAGACAGGGATTAACTATGGCTACACCTTC. This translates into CASSQTGINYGYTF.